Listed below are T cell receptor beta chains from one sample, sequenced in a study of read filtering for tumor transcriptome and immune sequencing. In TCRdb, the reads were re-called with MiXCR into one record per CDR3 protein. The sample lists over 55,000 distinct CDR3 sequences; 11% to 15% were seen once. The source material was a population of CD138-negative cells sorted from bone marrow. The receptor source for this set is a donor over 35 with multiple myeloma. The CDR3 runs from the conserved cysteine through the conserved F or W.

TRBJ2-2 | TRBV7-2 | CASSPIVRVATGELFF
TRBJ2-7 | TRBV4-2 | CASSQFGPVDEQYF
TRBJ2-3 | TRBV3-1 | CASSQDQRETDTQYF
TRBJ2-7 | TRBV5-1 | CASSFGTGREQYF
TRBJ2-7 | TRBV6-6 | CASRWDRGGYEQYF
TRBJ1-5 | TRBV19 | CASSKTKAGNQPQHF
TRBJ1-1 | TRBV9 | CASSVRGRRAEAFF
TRBJ2-1 | TRBV5-5 | CASSRDSLSYNEQFF
TRBJ2-1 | TRBV6-2/TRBV6-3 | CASSYSGRRAAYNEQFF
TRBJ2-7 | TRBV7-9 | CASVTGEGYEQYF
TRBJ2-1 | TRBV3-1 | CASRDGLAGVHEQFF
TRBJ2-6 | TRBV7-2 | CASSSSFSGANVLTF
TRBJ1-5 | TRBV27 | CASSLSTGSNQPQHF
TRBJ1-5 | TRBV20-1 | CSARDRDNQPQHF
TRBJ2-5 | TRBV3-1 | CASSPGETQYF
TRBJ2-5 | TRBV7-6 | CASSSGVGETQYF
TRBJ2-5 | TRBV29-1 | CSVEGQLGETQYF
TRBJ1-1 | TRBV6-5 | CASSYGGARGNTEAFF
TRBJ2-1 | TRBV9 | CASSESFNEQFF
TRBJ2-2 | TRBV9 | CASSVGGAGASTGELFF
TRBJ2-2 | TRBV12-3/TRBV12-4 | CASSPGGRGTGELFF
TRBJ2-7 | TRBV12-3/TRBV12-4 | CASSRRDRGYEQYF